These 9 T cell receptor beta chains were sequenced from one sample in a study of blood T cell repertoires in COVID-19. Clones were sequenced by immunoSEQ multiplex PCR, and TCRdb holds only the in-frame ones, with some missing. The table has about 230,000 clones, around four fifths seen once. The sample was peripheral blood. These receptors came from a woman in her 70s with active or convalescent COVID-19.

In the case of this clone: The junction departs from germline at one end; a sequencing error may be responsible. This chain connects TRBV27 to TRBJ1-4; no firm D call. The CDR3 runs 14 residues. Per germline, CDR1 MNHEY and CDR2 SMNVEV (reference sequence). CDR3 amino acids: CASSLLATNEKLFF. Written as DNA, the CDR3 is TGTGCCAGCAGCTTATTAGCAACTAATGAAAAACTGTTTTTT.

V usage is TRBV5-1 and J usage is TRBJ1-1, with D tentatively TRBD1 (6 bases). CDR1 SGHRS and CDR2 YFSETQ come from the germline V gene. Trimming left V 8 bases short and J 2 bases short, with 13 bases between. The CDR3 covers 13 residues. The DNA for the CDR3 is TGCGCCAGTAGACAGGAACCCAACACTGAAGCTTTCTTT. The encoded protein is CASRQEPNTEAFF.

This CDR3 reads CASSHTPDTEAFF. CDR3 nucleotides: TGTGCCAGCAGCCACACACCCGACACTGAAGCTTTCTTT. This chain joins TRBV7-8 and TRBJ1-1; D not resolved. Germline values: CDR1 SGHVS, CDR2 FQNEAQ. This CDR3 has 13 amino acids. With 5 bases removed from V and 3 bases from J, the gap between germline ends came to 10 bases.

For the CDR3, the DNA is TGCAGCGCTGACAGGGAGGTCTATGGCTACACCTTC. Translating it yields CSADREVYGYTF. This rearrangement joins TRBV29-1 to TRBJ1-2, with 7 bases fitting TRBD1. The J segment lost 4 bases and the V segment lost 7 bases, leaving 6 bases of the junction unmatched. The CDR3 runs to 12 residues. Germline CDR1 and CDR2: SQVTM and ANQGSEA.

The chain is built from TRBV7-2 and TRBJ2-1; 12 bases line up with TRBD2. J gave up 4 bases and V 5 bases, and 3 bases lay outside the gene matches. Germline lookup yields CDR1 SGHTA and CDR2 FQGNSA. The CDR3 sequence is 15 residues long. This CDR3 reads CASSPGLAGYNEQFF. The CDR3, as DNA: TGTGCCAGCAGCCCTGGACTAGCGGGGTACAATGAGCAGTTCTTC.

With respect to this clone: Distinct nucleotide sequences in the sample also encode this CDR3. This chain connects TRBV5-1 to TRBJ1-5; D is possibly TRBD1 (5 bases). This CDR3 comprises 15 residues. Germline CDR1 reads SGHRS; CDR2 reads YFSETQ. Trimming took 3 bases from V and 2 from J, leaving 12 bases between them. CDR3 protein: CASSYSGGGNQPQHF. The DNA for the CDR3 is TGCGCCAGCAGCTACTCGGGGGGGGGCAATCAGCCCCAGCATTTT.

This chain joins TRBV5-1 and TRBJ2-6; D uncertain. The germline V gene encodes CDR1 SGHRS and CDR2 YFSETQ. The V and J ends lost 0 bases and 0 bases respectively, with 7 bases between them. This CDR3 is 16 amino acids long. The CDR3 loop reads CASSLAVASGANVLTF. CDR3 sequence (DNA): TGCGCCAGCAGCTTGGCGGTAGCCTCTGGGGCCAACGTCCTGACTTTC.

This chain links TRBV29-1 with TRBJ2-7; D call uncertain. CDR3 size: 10 residues. Trimming pared 6 bases from V and 7 bases from J, leaving 10 bases between. Per germline, CDR1 SQVTM and CDR2 ANQGSEA. CDR3 loop: CSVHRAEQYF. The CDR3 region has the DNA TGCAGCGTCCACAGAGCAGAGCAGTACTTC.

Remarks on this clone: Other DNA sequences in the same sample also yield this CDR3. V is TRBV19 and J is TRBJ2-3, with unresolved D. The CDR3 has 14 amino acids. Trimming stripped 1 base from V and 1 base from J, with 6 bases between. Germline V gives CDR1 LNHDA, CDR2 SQIVND (reference sequence). The CDR3 DNA sequence: TGTGCCAGTAGTATAGGGCTGGGCACAGATACGCAGTATTTT. Translated: CASSIGLGTDTQYF.